Below are 2 T cell receptor beta chains sequenced from a single sample in a study of blood T cell repertoires in COVID-19. Repertoires were generated with immunoSEQ multiplex PCR, while TCRdb's copy carries only in-frame clones and drops some. The sample holds 150,000 to 200,000 clones; about 74% are singletons and the top ten take 2.5% to 3%. Sequenced: peripheral blood. The source of these receptors is a woman older than 75 with acute or convalescent COVID-19.

The V gene is TRBV19, the J gene TRBJ1-1; D is undetermined. The CDR3 loop spans 13 amino acids. Germline lookup yields CDR1 LNHDA and CDR2 SQIVND (reference sequence). Trimming stripped 11 bases from V and 4 bases from J, with 17 bases between. This CDR3 reads CASTWGEGTEAFF. CDR3 in DNA: TGTGCCTCGACCTGGGGTGAGGGCACTGAAGCTTTCTTT.

V is TRBV4-3 and J is TRBJ1-2; no firm D call. Deletions cut 0 bases from V and 4 bases from J, with 12 bases between. The germline V gene has CDR1 LGHNA and CDR2 YSLEER. CDR3 length equals 15 residues. DNA of the CDR3: TGCGCCAGCAGCCAAGACACCCTAGGAATCTATGGCTACACCTTC. Translation: CASSQDTLGIYGYTF.